This section outlines one T cell receptor beta chain sequence together with its context. The record originates from a study of blood T cell repertoires in COVID-19. Study-wide context: From the United States, Italy and Spain came samples of acute and convalescent COVID-19. From T cells, B-cell-depleted T cells, or PBMCs came the material, which was cDNA or gDNA.

How the authors handled the data: Amplification of reference gene primers was used by the study to estimate nucleated cell counts. The data were produced by immunoSEQ multiplex PCR, yet TCRdb's version contains in-frame clones alone and is incomplete. D and trimming were read from the DNA, whereas the V and J calls and clone size are those reported in that table. This table has more than 150,000 clones, 70% to 85% appearing once. This CDR3 has 15 amino acids. Germline loops: CDR1 SGHRS, CDR2 YFSETQ. V lost 0 bases and J 8 bases, leaving 14 bases between the germline ends. The sample was peripheral blood. The sequence came from an elderly woman with acute or convalescent COVID-19. The V call is TRBV5-1, the J call TRBJ1-4; D is unresolved. DNA of the CDR3: TGCGCCAGCAGCTTGGAATTCGTTCCGGGAGAAAAACTGTTTTTT. Its protein product is CASSLEFVPGEKLFF.